This T cell receptor (beta chain) was retrieved from a study of T cell repertoires in cytomegalovirus infection. About the research overall: Peptides in the study included HLA-C-restricted and HLA-B-restricted CMV epitopes. Based on public TCR beta signatures, there were indications of CMV infection and of a matching HLA type.

Trimming removed 2 bases from V and 2 bases from J; junction bases left unmatched: 8. In germline, CDR1 is SEHNR, CDR2 FQNEAQ (reference sequence). The CDR3 runs to 17 residues. Turning to this clonotype: The antigen is unknown.

Study-wide results and limits: Dominating the ex vivo response were HLA-C-restricted CMV-specific TCR beta clonotypes.

TCRdb redid the calling of the reads with MiXCR, one entry per CDR3 protein. The sample yields hundreds of thousands of distinct CDR3 sequences, 30% to 35% seen once. The sample consisted of cultured CD8+ T cells from PBMCs, taken from culture after CMV antigen stimulation. V is TRBV7-9 and J is TRBJ2-3; 9 bases are a match to TRBD2. The sequence came from a human donor in good health (CMV status not recorded). Some clones in this sample may be carry-over from other donors' samples. DNA of the CDR3: TGTGCCAGCAGCTTAACACTAGCGGGCGTCAACACAGATACGCAGTATTTT. It yields the protein CASSLTLAGVNTDTQYF.